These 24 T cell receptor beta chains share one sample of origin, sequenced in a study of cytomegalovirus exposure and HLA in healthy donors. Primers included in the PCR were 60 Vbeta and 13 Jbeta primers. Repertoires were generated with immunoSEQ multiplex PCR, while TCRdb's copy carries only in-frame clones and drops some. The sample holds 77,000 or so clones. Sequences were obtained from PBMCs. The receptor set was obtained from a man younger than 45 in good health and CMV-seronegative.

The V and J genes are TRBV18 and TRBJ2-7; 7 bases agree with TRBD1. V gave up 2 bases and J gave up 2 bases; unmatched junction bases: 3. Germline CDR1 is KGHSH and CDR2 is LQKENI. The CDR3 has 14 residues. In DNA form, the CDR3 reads TGTGCCAGCTCACCAGGGACAGCCCCCTACGAGCAGTACTTC. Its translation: CASSPGTAPYEQYF.

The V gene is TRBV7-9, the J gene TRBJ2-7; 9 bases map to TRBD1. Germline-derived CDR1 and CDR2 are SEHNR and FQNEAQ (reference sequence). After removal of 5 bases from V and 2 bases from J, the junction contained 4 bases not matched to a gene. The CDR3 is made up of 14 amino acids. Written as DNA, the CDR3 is TGTGCCAGCAGCGCCCGGGACAGGGCCTACGAGCAGTACTTC. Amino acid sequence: CASSARDRAYEQYF.

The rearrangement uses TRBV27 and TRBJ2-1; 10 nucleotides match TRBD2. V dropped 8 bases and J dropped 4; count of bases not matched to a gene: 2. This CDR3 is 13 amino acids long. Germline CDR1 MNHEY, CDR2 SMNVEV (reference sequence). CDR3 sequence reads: CASLAGGYNEQFF. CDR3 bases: TGTGCCAGCTTAGCGGGGGGTTACAATGAGCAGTTCTTC.

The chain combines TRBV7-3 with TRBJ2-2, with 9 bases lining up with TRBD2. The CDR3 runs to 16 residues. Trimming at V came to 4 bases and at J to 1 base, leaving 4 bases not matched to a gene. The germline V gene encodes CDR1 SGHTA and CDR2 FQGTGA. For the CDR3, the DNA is TGTGCCAGCAGCTCTGTAGCGGGGGAGAACACCGGGGAGCTGTTTTTT. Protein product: CASSSVAGENTGELFF.

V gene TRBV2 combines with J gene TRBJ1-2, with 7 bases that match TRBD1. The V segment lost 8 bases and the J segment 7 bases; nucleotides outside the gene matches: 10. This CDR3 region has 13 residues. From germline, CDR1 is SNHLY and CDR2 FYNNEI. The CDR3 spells CASLTTGVGGYTF. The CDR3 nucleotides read TGTGCCAGCCTGACCACAGGGGTCGGTGGCTACACCTTC.

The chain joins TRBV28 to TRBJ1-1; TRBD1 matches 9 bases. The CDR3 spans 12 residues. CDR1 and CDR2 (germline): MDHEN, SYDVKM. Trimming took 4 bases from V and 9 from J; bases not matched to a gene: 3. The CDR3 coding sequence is TGTGCCAGCAGTTCCTACAGGGGGCAAGCTTTCTTT. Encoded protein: CASSSYRGQAFF.

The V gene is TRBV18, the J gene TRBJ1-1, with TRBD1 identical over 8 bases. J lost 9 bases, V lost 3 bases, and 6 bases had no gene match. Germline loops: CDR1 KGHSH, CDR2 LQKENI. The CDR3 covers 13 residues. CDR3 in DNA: TGTGCCAGCTCACCTAACAACAGGGGGAAAGCTTTCTTT. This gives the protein CASSPNNRGKAFF.

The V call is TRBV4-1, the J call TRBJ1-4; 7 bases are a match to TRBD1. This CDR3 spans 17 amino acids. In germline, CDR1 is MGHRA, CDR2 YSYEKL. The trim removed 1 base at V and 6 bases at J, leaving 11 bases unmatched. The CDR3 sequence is CASSQVRGVIWDEKLFF. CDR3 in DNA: TGCGCCAGCAGCCAAGTCAGGGGGGTTATATGGGATGAAAAACTGTTTTTT.

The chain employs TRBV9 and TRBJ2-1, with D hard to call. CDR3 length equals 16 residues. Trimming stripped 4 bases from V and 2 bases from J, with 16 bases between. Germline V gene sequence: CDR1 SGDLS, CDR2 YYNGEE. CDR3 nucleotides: TGTGCCAGCAGCCTCTTCGGAGCAATCGCCTACAATGAGCAGTTCTTC. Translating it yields CASSLFGAIAYNEQFF.

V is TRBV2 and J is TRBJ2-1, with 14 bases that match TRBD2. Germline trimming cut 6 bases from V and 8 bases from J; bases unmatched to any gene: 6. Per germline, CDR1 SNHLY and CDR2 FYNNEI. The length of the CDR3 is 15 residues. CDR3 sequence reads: CASRPPGLAGDEQFF. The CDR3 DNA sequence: TGTGCCAGCAGGCCCCCGGGACTAGCGGGAGATGAGCAGTTCTTC.

This chain's CDR3 is CASSQAAGVYGTEAFF. The CDR3 region has the DNA TGCGCCAGCAGCCAAGCGGCCGGGGTATACGGGACTGAAGCTTTCTTT. The chain couples TRBV4-1 to TRBJ1-1, with D unresolved. The CDR3 consists of 16 residues. V was trimmed by 1 base and J by 5 bases, leaving 17 bases between them. Germline lookup yields CDR1 MGHRA and CDR2 YSYEKL.

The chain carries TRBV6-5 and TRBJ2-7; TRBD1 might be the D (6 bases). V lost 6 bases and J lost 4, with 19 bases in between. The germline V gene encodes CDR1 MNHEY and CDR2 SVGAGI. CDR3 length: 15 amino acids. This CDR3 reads CASRFRQAPWYEQYF. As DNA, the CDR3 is TGTGCCAGCAGGTTTAGACAGGCCCCCTGGTACGAGCAGTACTTC.

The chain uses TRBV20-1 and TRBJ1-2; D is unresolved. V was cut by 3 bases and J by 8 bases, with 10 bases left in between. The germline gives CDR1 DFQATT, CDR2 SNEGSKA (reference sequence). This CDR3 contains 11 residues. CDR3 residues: CSASSREGYTF. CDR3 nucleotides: TGCAGTGCTAGCTCGCGGGAGGGCTACACCTTC.

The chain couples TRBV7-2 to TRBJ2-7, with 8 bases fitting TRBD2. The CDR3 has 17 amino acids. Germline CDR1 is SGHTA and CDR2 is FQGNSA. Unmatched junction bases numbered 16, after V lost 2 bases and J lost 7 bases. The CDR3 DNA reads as TGTGCCAGCAGCTTACCTCAGCGGGGGCCGCCGAGGACGGAGCAGTACTTC. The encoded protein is CASSLPQRGPPRTEQYF.

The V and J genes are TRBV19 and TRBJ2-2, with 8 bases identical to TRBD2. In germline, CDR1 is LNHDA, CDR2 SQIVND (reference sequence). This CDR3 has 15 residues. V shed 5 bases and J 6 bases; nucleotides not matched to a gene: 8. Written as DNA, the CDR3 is TGTGCCAGTAGTCTCTGGGCTAGCGGGTCCGGGGAGCTGTTTTTT. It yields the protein CASSLWASGSGELFF.

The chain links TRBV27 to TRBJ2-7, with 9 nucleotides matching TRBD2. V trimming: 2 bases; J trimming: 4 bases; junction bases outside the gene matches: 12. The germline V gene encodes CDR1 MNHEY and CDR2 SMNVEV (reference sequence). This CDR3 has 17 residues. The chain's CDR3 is CASSLNGERGAQYEQYF. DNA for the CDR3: TGTGCCAGCAGTTTAAATGGGGAGCGGGGGGCCCAATACGAGCAGTACTTC.

CDR3 sequence (DNA): TGTGCCAGCCGTCGACAGTTACCTAATGAAAAACTGTTTTTT. Protein product: CASRRQLPNEKLFF. V is TRBV19 and J is TRBJ1-4; tentative D call: TRBD1 (5 bases). The V gene's germline CDR1 is LNHDA and CDR2 SQIVND (reference sequence). Trimming took off 9 bases at V and 3 bases at J, with 14 bases between the two ends. The CDR3 is 14 amino acids.

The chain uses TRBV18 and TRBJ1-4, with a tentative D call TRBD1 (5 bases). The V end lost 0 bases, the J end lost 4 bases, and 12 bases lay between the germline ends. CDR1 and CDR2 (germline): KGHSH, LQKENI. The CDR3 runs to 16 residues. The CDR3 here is CASSPPDSFVNEKLFF. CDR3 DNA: TGTGCCAGCTCACCACCTGACAGCTTCGTTAATGAAAAACTGTTTTTT.

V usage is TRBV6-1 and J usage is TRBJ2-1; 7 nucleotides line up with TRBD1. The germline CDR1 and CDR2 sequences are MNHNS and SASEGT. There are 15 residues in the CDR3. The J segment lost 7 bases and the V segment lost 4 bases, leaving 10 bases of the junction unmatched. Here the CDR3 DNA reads TGTGCCAGCAGTGCGGGGAGCAACAGGGGAAATGAGCAGTTCTTC. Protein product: CASSAGSNRGNEQFF.

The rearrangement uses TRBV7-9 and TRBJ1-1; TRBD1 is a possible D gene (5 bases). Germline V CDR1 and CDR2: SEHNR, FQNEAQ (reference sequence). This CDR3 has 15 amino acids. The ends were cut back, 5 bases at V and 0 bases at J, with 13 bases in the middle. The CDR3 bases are TGTGCCAGCAGCCCCCGACAGACGATGAACACTGAAGCTTTCTTT. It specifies CASSPRQTMNTEAFF.

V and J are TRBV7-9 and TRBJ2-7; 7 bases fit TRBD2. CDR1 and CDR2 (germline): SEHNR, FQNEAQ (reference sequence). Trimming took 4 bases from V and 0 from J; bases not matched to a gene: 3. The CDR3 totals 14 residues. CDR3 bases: TGTGCCAGCAGCTCCCGGACTAGCTCCTACGAGCAGTACTTC. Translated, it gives CASSSRTSSYEQYF. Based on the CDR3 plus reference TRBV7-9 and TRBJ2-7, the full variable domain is DTGVSQNPRHKITKRGQNVTFRCDPISEHNRLYWYRQTLGQGPEFLTYFQNEAQLEKSRLLSDRFSAERPKGSFSTLEIQRTEQGDSAMYLCASSSRTSSYEQYFGPGTRLTVT.

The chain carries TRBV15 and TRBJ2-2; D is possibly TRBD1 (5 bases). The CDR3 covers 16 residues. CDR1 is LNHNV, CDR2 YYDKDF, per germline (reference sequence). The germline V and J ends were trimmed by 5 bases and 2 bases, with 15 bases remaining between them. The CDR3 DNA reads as TGTGCCACCAGCCCCCGCTCAGGGTTCAACACCGGGGAGCTGTTTTTT. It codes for CATSPRSGFNTGELFF.

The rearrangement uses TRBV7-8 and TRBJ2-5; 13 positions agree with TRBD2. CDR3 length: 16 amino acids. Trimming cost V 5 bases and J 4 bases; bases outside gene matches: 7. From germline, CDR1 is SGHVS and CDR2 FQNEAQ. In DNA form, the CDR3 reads TGTGCCAGCAGCCCGAAACTAGCGGGAGGGGTAGAGACCCAGTACTTC. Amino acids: CASSPKLAGGVETQYF.

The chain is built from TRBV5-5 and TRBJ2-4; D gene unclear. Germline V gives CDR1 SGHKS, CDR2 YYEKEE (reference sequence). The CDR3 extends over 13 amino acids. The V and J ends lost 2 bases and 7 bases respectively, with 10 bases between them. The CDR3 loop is CASSFFSQNIQYF. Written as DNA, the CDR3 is TGTGCCAGCAGCTTCTTTAGCCAGAACATTCAGTACTTC.